A single T cell receptor (beta chain) is shown here with its context. The antigen is undetermined. V lost 3 bases to trimming and J lost 0 bases, with 9 bases between them. The CDR3 totals 14 residues. Molecular barcoding with unique molecular identifiers was used for the TCRbeta library. MiXCR was run by TCRdb on the PCR reads, yielding one entry per CDR3 protein. The table records about 980,000 distinct CDR3 sequences, under 30% of them present only once. These data are taken from a study of T-cell reconstitution after alpha-beta-depleted transplantation in children. Study findings and constraints: Recipient T cells and thymic progenitors that survived were the source of the high TCRbeta diversity seen at day 60 in some patients. By one year post-transplant, T-cell counts and diversity largely arose from T cells that were newly produced. Reports say that about two months after transplant, the alpha-beta T cells came out of several hundred graft clones that had expanded.

This chain connects TRBV12-3 or TRBV12-4 to TRBJ2-7; no definite D call. The TCR was taken from a boy less than two years old who had a stem cell transplant for SCID, so the T cells may come from the graft donor. Here the sequenced sample was PBMCs, mostly from graft donor cells, taken 360 days after TCRalphabeta/CD19-depleted stem cell transplant. The CDR3 DNA is TGTGCCAGCAGTTTGTCGATCAGCTCCTACGAGCAGTACTTC. This gives the protein CASSLSISSYEQYF.